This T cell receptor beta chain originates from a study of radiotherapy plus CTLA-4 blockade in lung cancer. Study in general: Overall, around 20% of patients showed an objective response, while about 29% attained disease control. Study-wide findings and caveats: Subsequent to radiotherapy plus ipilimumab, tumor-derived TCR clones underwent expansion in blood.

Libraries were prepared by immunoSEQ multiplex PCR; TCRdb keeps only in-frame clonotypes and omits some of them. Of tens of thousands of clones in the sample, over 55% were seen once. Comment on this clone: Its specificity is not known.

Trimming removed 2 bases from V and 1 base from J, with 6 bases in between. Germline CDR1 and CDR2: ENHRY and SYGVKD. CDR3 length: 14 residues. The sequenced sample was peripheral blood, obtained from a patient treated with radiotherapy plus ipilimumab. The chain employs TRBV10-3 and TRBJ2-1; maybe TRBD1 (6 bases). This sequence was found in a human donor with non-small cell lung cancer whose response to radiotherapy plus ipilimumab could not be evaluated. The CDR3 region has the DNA TGTGCCATCAGTGAGGGACAGTCCTACAATGAGCAGTTCTTC. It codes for CAISEGQSYNEQFF.